This TCR beta chain appears in the sequencing data of a study of blood T cell repertoires in COVID-19. Study context: Material from acute and convalescent COVID-19 was sourced from the United States, Italy and Spain. Sources were T cells, B-cell-depleted T cells, or PBMCs; the material itself was cDNA or gDNA.

This clone was found a few times. It was during active infection that Seattle patients were enrolled and then longitudinally followed. Original handling: Reference gene primer amplification gave estimated nucleated cell counts. TCRdb's copy holds only in-frame clones and misses some; the assay was immunoSEQ multiplex PCR. That table is the source of V, J and clone size, and D and trimming were worked out from the DNA. The sample holds about 190,000 clones, approximately 85% seen once. The germline gives CDR1 PRHDT, CDR2 FYEKMQ (reference sequence). V was clipped by 2 bases and J by 0 bases; unmatched bases: 10. CDR3 size: 17 residues.

The chain is built from TRBV13 and TRBJ2-7; 7 nucleotides match TRBD1. This sequence originates from a man at least 80 years old with COVID-19, enrolled during active disease. Sequences were obtained from peripheral blood. In DNA form, the CDR3 reads TGTGCCAGCAGCTTAAGGGGGCGAGGGGCTTTCTCCTACGAGCAGTACTTC. Amino acid sequence: CASSLRGRGAFSYEQYF.